This T cell receptor (beta chain) was found in a study of vaccination effects on CD4 cells after COVID-19. The overall study: PBMC were cultured at fewer than 2.5 million per well with roughly 10 IU/ml IL-2 and around 10 ug/ml peptides.

The culture ran for approximately 10 days, and then CD4+ T cells were isolated. As their vaccination, participants received two doses of either BNT162b2 or mRNA-1273. Each culture had half its medium swapped for IL-2 medium on days 3 and 7. Measured with immunoSEQ multiplex PCR; TCRdb has only the in-frame clones, and not every one. The sample includes about 66,000 clones, about 74% of them seen just once. The V segment lost 3 bases and the J segment 7 bases; nucleotides outside the gene matches: 11. The CDR3 contains 15 residues. Germline values: CDR1 LGHNA, CDR2 YSLEER. This clone was counted between two and nine times. Its cognate antigen is unknown.

The origin of this receptor is a human donor who received a COVID-19 vaccine. The specimen was CD4+ T cells from PBMCs cultured without peptide, collected after COVID-19 vaccination. The chain employs TRBV4-3 and TRBJ1-1, with 7 positions matching TRBD1. The CDR3 region is CASSQVGQKSGEAFF. The CDR3 region has the DNA TGCGCCAGCAGCCAGGTGGGACAGAAGTCTGGTGAAGCTTTCTTT.